A selection of T cell receptor beta chains follows, all from one sample in a study of blood T cell repertoires in COVID-19. TCRdb's table, derived via immunoSEQ multiplex PCR, lists solely in-frame clones and lacks some. The sample gives around 190,000 clones, less than 90% of which show up once; roughly 3.1% is in the top ten. Sequences were obtained from PBMCs or T cells enriched from blood (not recorded which). The receptors derive from a woman aged 30 to 39 who had been exposed to COVID-19. The CDR3 runs from the conserved cysteine through the conserved F or W. The D gene is left open where the match is weak. Size tells how often a clone was seen (once, few, many) or the class of an expanded clone, and some rows leave it out.

d_call: NA; v_call: TRBV9; cdr3_length: 14; j_call: TRBJ1-1; clone_size: NA; cdr3_aa: CAGSVEAGNTEAFF; cdr3_nt: TGTGCCGGCAGCGTAGAGGCAGGTAACACTGAAGCTTTCTTT
d_call: TRBD1; v_call: TRBV6-6; cdr3_length: 12; j_call: TRBJ2-4; clone_size: NA; cdr3_aa: CASSFTDRAGYF; cdr3_nt: TGTGCCAGCAGTTTCACGGACAGGGCGGGCTACTTC
d_call: NA; v_call: TRBV27; cdr3_length: 14; j_call: TRBJ2-7; clone_size: NA; cdr3_aa: CASFDGDKSYEQYF; cdr3_nt: TGTGCCAGCTTTGATGGGGACAAGTCCTACGAGCAGTACTTC
d_call: TRBD1; v_call: TRBV7-3; cdr3_length: 15; j_call: TRBJ2-2; clone_size: NA; cdr3_aa: CASSFVGGGTGELFF; cdr3_nt: TGTGCCAGCAGCTTTGTAGGGGGCGGCACCGGGGAGCTGTTTTTT
d_call: TRBD1; v_call: TRBV3-1/TRBV3-2; cdr3_length: 15; j_call: TRBJ2-7; clone_size: once; cdr3_aa: CASSQGPTGNHEQYF; cdr3_nt: TGTGCCAGCAGCCAAGGCCCGACAGGGAACCACGAGCAGTACTTC
d_call: TRBD2; v_call: TRBV10-3; cdr3_length: 16; j_call: TRBJ2-3; clone_size: NA; cdr3_aa: CAISGSSGGGTDTQYF; cdr3_nt: TGTGCCATCAGTGGGTCTAGCGGGGGAGGTACAGATACGCAGTATTTT
d_call: TRBD1; v_call: TRBV30; cdr3_length: 15; j_call: TRBJ2-2; clone_size: NA; cdr3_aa: CAWRRWGQGNGELFF; cdr3_nt: TGTGCCTGGAGGAGGTGGGGACAGGGGAACGGGGAGCTGTTTTTT
d_call: TRBD1; v_call: TRBV7-9; cdr3_length: 14; j_call: TRBJ2-7; clone_size: NA; cdr3_aa: CASSSQGFPYEQYF; cdr3_nt: TGTGCCAGCAGCTCACAGGGGTTCCCCTACGAGCAGTACTTC
d_call: NA; v_call: TRBV5-1; cdr3_length: 15; j_call: TRBJ1-5; clone_size: NA; cdr3_aa: CASSLGGGPMEPQHF; cdr3_nt: TGCGCCAGCAGCTTAGGGGGTGGACCTATGGAGCCCCAGCATTTT
d_call: TRBD2; v_call: TRBV6-2/TRBV6-3; cdr3_length: 14; j_call: TRBJ2-1; clone_size: NA; cdr3_aa: CASSWPGTSVEQFF; cdr3_nt: TGTGCCAGCAGTTGGCCGGGTACTAGCGTTGAGCAGTTCTTC
d_call: TRBD1; v_call: TRBV4-1; cdr3_length: 15; j_call: TRBJ1-6; clone_size: few; cdr3_aa: CASSLMDRGDSPLHF; cdr3_nt: TGCGCCAGCAGCCTTATGGACAGGGGGGATTCACCCCTCCACTTT
d_call: NA; v_call: TRBV2; cdr3_length: 15; j_call: TRBJ1-2; clone_size: once; cdr3_aa: CASSPWRGENYGYTF; cdr3_nt: TGTGCCAGCAGTCCCTGGAGGGGAGAAAACTATGGCTACACCTTC
d_call: NA; v_call: TRBV6-5; cdr3_length: 12; j_call: TRBJ1-1; clone_size: NA; cdr3_aa: CASSPGTTEAFF; cdr3_nt: TGTGCCAGCAGCCCCGGGACAACTGAAGCTTTCTTT
d_call: NA; v_call: TRBV6-5; cdr3_length: 12; j_call: TRBJ2-7; clone_size: NA; cdr3_aa: CASTGATYEQYF; cdr3_nt: TGTGCCAGCACTGGGGCTACTTACGAGCAGTACTTC
d_call: NA; v_call: TRBV4-3; cdr3_length: 17; j_call: TRBJ2-3; clone_size: NA; cdr3_aa: CASSQDPGAGGTDTQYF; cdr3_nt: TGCGCCAGCAGCCAAGACCCGGGTGCAGGGGGCACAGATACGCAGTATTTT
d_call: NA; v_call: TRBV18; cdr3_length: 16; j_call: TRBJ1-2; clone_size: NA; cdr3_aa: CASSRSEVRSSYGYTF; cdr3_nt: TGTGCCAGCTCGAGAAGTGAGGTACGGTCCAGCTATGGCTACACCTTC
d_call: TRBD1; v_call: TRBV6-2/TRBV6-3; cdr3_length: 19; j_call: TRBJ1-4; clone_size: NA; cdr3_aa: CASSLSDRGRGATNEKLFF; cdr3_nt: TGTGCCAGCAGTTTATCGGACAGGGGGCGCGGAGCAACTAATGAAAAACTGTTTTTT
d_call: NA; v_call: TRBV5-1; cdr3_length: 13; j_call: TRBJ1-1; clone_size: NA; cdr3_aa: CASSFSGDTEAFF; cdr3_nt: TGCGCCAGCAGCTTTTCAGGGGACACTGAAGCTTTCTTT
d_call: TRBD2; v_call: TRBV15; cdr3_length: 16; j_call: TRBJ2-2; clone_size: once; cdr3_aa: CATSRDRLAGGGELFF; cdr3_nt: TGTGCCACCAGCAGAGATCGACTAGCGGGTGGCGGGGAGCTGTTTTTT
d_call: NA; v_call: TRBV6-5; cdr3_length: 10; j_call: TRBJ1-1; clone_size: NA; cdr3_aa: CATLYTEAFF; cdr3_nt: TGTGCCACCCTATACACTGAAGCTTTCTTT
d_call: NA; v_call: TRBV7-2; cdr3_length: 14; j_call: TRBJ1-4; clone_size: NA; cdr3_aa: CASSLGQGQEKLFF; cdr3_nt: TGTGCCAGCAGCCTGGGCCAGGGTCAAGAAAAACTGTTTTTT
d_call: TRBD1; v_call: TRBV19; cdr3_length: 17; j_call: TRBJ1-1; clone_size: NA; cdr3_aa: CASNSDRAGDEDTEAFF; cdr3_nt: TGTGCCAGTAACTCGGACAGGGCTGGAGATGAGGACACTGAAGCTTTCTTT
d_call: NA; v_call: TRBV9; cdr3_length: 12; j_call: TRBJ1-2; clone_size: NA; cdr3_aa: CASSDNRDGYTF; cdr3_nt: TGTGCCAGCAGTGATAACCGGGATGGCTACACCTTC
d_call: TRBD2; v_call: TRBV11-3; cdr3_length: 16; j_call: TRBJ2-1; clone_size: NA; cdr3_aa: CASSLSRGTNYNEQFF; cdr3_nt: TGTGCCAGCAGCCTATCACGGGGGACTAACTACAATGAGCAGTTCTTC
d_call: TRBD1; v_call: TRBV5-6; cdr3_length: 18; j_call: TRBJ1-6; clone_size: NA; cdr3_aa: CASSLAPNRQGFLSPLHF; cdr3_nt: TGTGCCAGCAGCTTGGCCCCTAACCGACAGGGCTTTCTGTCACCCCTCCACTTT
d_call: NA; v_call: TRBV5-1; cdr3_length: 13; j_call: TRBJ2-7; clone_size: NA; cdr3_aa: CASSLDSLRGQYF; cdr3_nt: TGCGCCAGCAGCTTGGACAGCCTACGGGGGCAGTACTTC
d_call: NA; v_call: TRBV30; cdr3_length: 15; j_call: TRBJ1-5; clone_size: NA; cdr3_aa: CAWSVMGLQDQPQHF; cdr3_nt: TGTGCCTGGAGTGTCATGGGGCTGCAAGATCAGCCCCAGCATTTT
d_call: TRBD2; v_call: TRBV30; cdr3_length: 18; j_call: TRBJ2-1; clone_size: NA; cdr3_aa: CAWRTRLAGGPSYNEQFF; cdr3_nt: TGTGCCTGGAGAACACGACTAGCGGGGGGGCCCTCCTACAATGAGCAGTTCTTC
d_call: TRBD1; v_call: TRBV10-3; cdr3_length: 16; j_call: TRBJ2-3; clone_size: NA; cdr3_aa: CAISESEGATADTQYF; cdr3_nt: TGTGCCATCAGTGAGTCTGAGGGGGCTACTGCAGATACGCAGTATTTT
d_call: NA; v_call: TRBV11-2; cdr3_length: 17; j_call: TRBJ2-3; clone_size: NA; cdr3_aa: CASSSPRLDRYTDTQYF; cdr3_nt: TGTGCCAGCAGCTCTCCTAGGTTAGACAGGTACACAGATACGCAGTATTTT
d_call: NA; v_call: TRBV12-3/TRBV12-4; cdr3_length: 12; j_call: TRBJ2-7; clone_size: NA; cdr3_aa: CASSLAVYEQYF; cdr3_nt: TGTGCCAGCAGTTTAGCCGTCTACGAGCAGTACTTC
d_call: NA; v_call: TRBV19; cdr3_length: 15; j_call: TRBJ2-7; clone_size: NA; cdr3_aa: CASSYRALSSYEQYF; cdr3_nt: TGTGCCAGTAGTTACAGGGCCCTAAGCTCCTACGAGCAGTACTTC
d_call: TRBD1; v_call: TRBV2; cdr3_length: 18; j_call: TRBJ2-2; clone_size: NA; cdr3_aa: CASSEAYLTGQGTGELFF; cdr3_nt: TGTGCCAGCAGTGAAGCCTACTTGACGGGACAGGGGACCGGGGAGCTGTTTTTT
d_call: NA; v_call: TRBV30; cdr3_length: 13; j_call: TRBJ1-2; clone_size: NA; cdr3_aa: CAWSAGRCYGYTF; cdr3_nt: TGTGCCTGGAGTGCCGGCAGGTGCTATGGCTACACCTTC
d_call: NA; v_call: TRBV7-2; cdr3_length: 15; j_call: TRBJ2-5; clone_size: NA; cdr3_aa: CASSPTRGNQETQYF; cdr3_nt: TGTGCCAGCAGCCCCACGAGGGGGAACCAAGAGACCCAGTACTTC
d_call: NA; v_call: TRBV29-1; cdr3_length: 12; j_call: TRBJ1-6; clone_size: NA; cdr3_aa: CSVGGGESPLHF; cdr3_nt: TGCAGCGTTGGGGGGGGTGAATCACCCCTCCACTTT
d_call: NA; v_call: TRBV7-9; cdr3_length: 13; j_call: TRBJ1-1; clone_size: NA; cdr3_aa: CASSLGGWPLTFF; cdr3_nt: TGTGCCAGCAGCCTGGGCGGGTGGCCCCTGACTTTCTTT
d_call: NA; v_call: TRBV5-1; cdr3_length: 16; j_call: TRBJ1-2; clone_size: NA; cdr3_aa: CASSLSGGTVNYGYTF; cdr3_nt: TGCGCCAGCAGCTTATCTGGGGGGACGGTTAACTATGGCTACACCTTC
d_call: TRBD1; v_call: TRBV18; cdr3_length: 16; j_call: TRBJ2-1; clone_size: NA; cdr3_aa: CASSPNRDRVYNEQFF; cdr3_nt: TGTGCCAGCTCACCAAACCGGGACAGGGTTTACAATGAGCAGTTCTTC
d_call: TRBD1; v_call: TRBV5-1; cdr3_length: 15; j_call: TRBJ1-3; clone_size: NA; cdr3_aa: CASSRGQEAGNTIYF; cdr3_nt: TGCGCCAGCAGCAGGGGACAGGAAGCGGGAAACACCATATATTTT
d_call: NA; v_call: TRBV5-1; cdr3_length: 15; j_call: TRBJ2-7; clone_size: NA; cdr3_aa: CASSSPSGASYEQYF; cdr3_nt: TGCGCCAGCAGCTCACCGTCAGGGGCCTCCTACGAGCAGTACTTC
d_call: TRBD1; v_call: TRBV6-5; cdr3_length: 15; j_call: TRBJ1-2; clone_size: NA; cdr3_aa: CASSSSGQGGGGYTF; cdr3_nt: TGTGCCAGCAGTTCCAGCGGACAGGGAGGCGGAGGCTACACCTTC
d_call: TRBD1; v_call: TRBV5-8; cdr3_length: 17; j_call: TRBJ2-6; clone_size: NA; cdr3_aa: CASSFTQGAAGANVLTF; cdr3_nt: TGTGCCAGCAGCTTCACCCAGGGGGCGGCTGGGGCCAACGTCCTGACTTTC
d_call: TRBD1; v_call: TRBV5-4; cdr3_length: 15; j_call: TRBJ2-2; clone_size: NA; cdr3_aa: CASSRDRGRTGELFF; cdr3_nt: TGTGCCAGCAGCAGGGACAGGGGGCGGACCGGGGAGCTGTTTTTT
d_call: TRBD1; v_call: TRBV5-1; cdr3_length: 12; j_call: TRBJ2-7; clone_size: NA; cdr3_aa: CASSLTGAEQYF; cdr3_nt: TGCGCCAGCAGCCTGACAGGGGCCGAGCAGTACTTC
d_call: NA; v_call: TRBV18; cdr3_length: 16; j_call: TRBJ1-3; clone_size: few; cdr3_aa: CASSPLPPGAGNTIYF; cdr3_nt: TGTGCCAGCTCACCACTCCCCCCAGGGGCTGGAAACACCATATATTTT
d_call: TRBD1; v_call: TRBV3-1/TRBV3-2; cdr3_length: 15; j_call: TRBJ1-4; clone_size: NA; cdr3_aa: CASSPKTGPNEKLFF; cdr3_nt: TGTGCCAGCAGCCCCAAGACAGGGCCAAATGAAAAACTGTTTTTT
d_call: TRBD2; v_call: TRBV2; cdr3_length: 16; j_call: TRBJ2-3; clone_size: NA; cdr3_aa: CASSDRGGVSTDTQYF; cdr3_nt: TGTGCCAGCAGTGACCGCGGGGGAGTTAGCACAGATACGCAGTATTTT
d_call: NA; v_call: TRBV7-8; cdr3_length: 16; j_call: TRBJ1-4; clone_size: NA; cdr3_aa: CASSLMGGGPNEKLFF; cdr3_nt: TGTGCCAGCAGCTTAATGGGCGGGGGTCCTAATGAAAAACTGTTTTTT
d_call: NA; v_call: TRBV9; cdr3_length: 15; j_call: TRBJ1-2; clone_size: NA; cdr3_aa: CASSVAGTDLYGYTF; cdr3_nt: TGTGCCAGCAGCGTAGCTGGTACAGACCTCTATGGCTACACCTTC
d_call: NA; v_call: TRBV4-1; cdr3_length: 17; j_call: TRBJ2-3; clone_size: NA; cdr3_aa: CASSQDRNRATADTQYF; cdr3_nt: TGCGCCAGCAGCCAAGATCGGAACAGGGCCACGGCAGATACGCAGTATTTT
d_call: NA; v_call: TRBV2; cdr3_length: 11; j_call: TRBJ1-1; clone_size: NA; cdr3_aa: CATSGATEAFF; cdr3_nt: TGTGCCACCTCTGGAGCTACTGAAGCTTTCTTT
d_call: TRBD1; v_call: TRBV2; cdr3_length: 14; j_call: TRBJ1-1; clone_size: NA; cdr3_aa: CASRFGQVNTEAFF; cdr3_nt: TGTGCCAGCAGATTCGGACAGGTGAACACTGAAGCTTTCTTT
d_call: NA; v_call: TRBV5-5; cdr3_length: 14; j_call: TRBJ1-1; clone_size: NA; cdr3_aa: CASSFTLRGTEAFF; cdr3_nt: TGTGCCAGCAGTTTTACACTCAGGGGCACTGAAGCTTTCTTT
d_call: NA; v_call: TRBV4-3; cdr3_length: 14; j_call: TRBJ2-1; clone_size: NA; cdr3_aa: CASSQAGDRNEQFF; cdr3_nt: TGCGCCAGCAGCCAAGCGGGGGACCGGAATGAGCAGTTCTTC
d_call: NA; v_call: TRBV28; cdr3_length: 13; j_call: TRBJ1-1; clone_size: NA; cdr3_aa: CASSPPRGTEAFF; cdr3_nt: TGTGCCAGCAGTCCCCCTCGGGGAACTGAAGCTTTCTTT
d_call: NA; v_call: TRBV6-4; cdr3_length: 17; j_call: TRBJ2-3; clone_size: NA; cdr3_aa: CASSDQPTGTPTDTQYF; cdr3_nt: TGTGCCAGCAGTGACCAACCTACAGGGACACCCACAGATACGCAGTATTTT
d_call: TRBD1; v_call: TRBV7-2; cdr3_length: 17; j_call: TRBJ1-5; clone_size: NA; cdr3_aa: CASSSNSGQGGNQPQHF; cdr3_nt: TGTGCCAGCAGCTCTAACTCCGGACAGGGAGGCAATCAGCCCCAGCATTTT
d_call: TRBD1; v_call: TRBV10-1; cdr3_length: 17; j_call: TRBJ2-2; clone_size: NA; cdr3_aa: CASSESWQGAGTGELFF; cdr3_nt: TGCGCCAGCAGTGAGTCGTGGCAGGGGGCAGGCACCGGGGAGCTGTTTTTT
d_call: TRBD2; v_call: TRBV4-3; cdr3_length: 16; j_call: TRBJ2-1; clone_size: NA; cdr3_aa: CASSQDVVAGGYEQFF; cdr3_nt: TGCGCCAGCAGCCAAGATGTGGTAGCGGGGGGGTATGAGCAGTTCTTC